This TCR beta chain was observed in a study of early T cells in non-severe SARS-CoV-2 infection. One entry per CDR3 protein, called by TCRdb with MiXCR from the 5' RACE reads. This table holds under 85,000 distinct CDR3 sequences, about an eighth found once. The V end lost 5 bases, the J end lost 1 base, and 11 bases lay between the germline ends. CDR3 size: 14 residues. Germline CDR1 is SEHNR and CDR2 is FQNEAQ (reference sequence). The starting material was whole blood, obtained at baseline. The genes are TRBV7-9 and TRBJ2-5; D ambiguous. This receptor was taken from an adult who was a healthcare worker with PCR-confirmed SARS-CoV-2 infection or an uninfected control (not recorded which). DNA of the CDR3: TGTGCCAGCAGCGCGTCGGTGCTCCAAGAGACCCAGTACTTC. Amino acids: CASSASVLQETQYF.